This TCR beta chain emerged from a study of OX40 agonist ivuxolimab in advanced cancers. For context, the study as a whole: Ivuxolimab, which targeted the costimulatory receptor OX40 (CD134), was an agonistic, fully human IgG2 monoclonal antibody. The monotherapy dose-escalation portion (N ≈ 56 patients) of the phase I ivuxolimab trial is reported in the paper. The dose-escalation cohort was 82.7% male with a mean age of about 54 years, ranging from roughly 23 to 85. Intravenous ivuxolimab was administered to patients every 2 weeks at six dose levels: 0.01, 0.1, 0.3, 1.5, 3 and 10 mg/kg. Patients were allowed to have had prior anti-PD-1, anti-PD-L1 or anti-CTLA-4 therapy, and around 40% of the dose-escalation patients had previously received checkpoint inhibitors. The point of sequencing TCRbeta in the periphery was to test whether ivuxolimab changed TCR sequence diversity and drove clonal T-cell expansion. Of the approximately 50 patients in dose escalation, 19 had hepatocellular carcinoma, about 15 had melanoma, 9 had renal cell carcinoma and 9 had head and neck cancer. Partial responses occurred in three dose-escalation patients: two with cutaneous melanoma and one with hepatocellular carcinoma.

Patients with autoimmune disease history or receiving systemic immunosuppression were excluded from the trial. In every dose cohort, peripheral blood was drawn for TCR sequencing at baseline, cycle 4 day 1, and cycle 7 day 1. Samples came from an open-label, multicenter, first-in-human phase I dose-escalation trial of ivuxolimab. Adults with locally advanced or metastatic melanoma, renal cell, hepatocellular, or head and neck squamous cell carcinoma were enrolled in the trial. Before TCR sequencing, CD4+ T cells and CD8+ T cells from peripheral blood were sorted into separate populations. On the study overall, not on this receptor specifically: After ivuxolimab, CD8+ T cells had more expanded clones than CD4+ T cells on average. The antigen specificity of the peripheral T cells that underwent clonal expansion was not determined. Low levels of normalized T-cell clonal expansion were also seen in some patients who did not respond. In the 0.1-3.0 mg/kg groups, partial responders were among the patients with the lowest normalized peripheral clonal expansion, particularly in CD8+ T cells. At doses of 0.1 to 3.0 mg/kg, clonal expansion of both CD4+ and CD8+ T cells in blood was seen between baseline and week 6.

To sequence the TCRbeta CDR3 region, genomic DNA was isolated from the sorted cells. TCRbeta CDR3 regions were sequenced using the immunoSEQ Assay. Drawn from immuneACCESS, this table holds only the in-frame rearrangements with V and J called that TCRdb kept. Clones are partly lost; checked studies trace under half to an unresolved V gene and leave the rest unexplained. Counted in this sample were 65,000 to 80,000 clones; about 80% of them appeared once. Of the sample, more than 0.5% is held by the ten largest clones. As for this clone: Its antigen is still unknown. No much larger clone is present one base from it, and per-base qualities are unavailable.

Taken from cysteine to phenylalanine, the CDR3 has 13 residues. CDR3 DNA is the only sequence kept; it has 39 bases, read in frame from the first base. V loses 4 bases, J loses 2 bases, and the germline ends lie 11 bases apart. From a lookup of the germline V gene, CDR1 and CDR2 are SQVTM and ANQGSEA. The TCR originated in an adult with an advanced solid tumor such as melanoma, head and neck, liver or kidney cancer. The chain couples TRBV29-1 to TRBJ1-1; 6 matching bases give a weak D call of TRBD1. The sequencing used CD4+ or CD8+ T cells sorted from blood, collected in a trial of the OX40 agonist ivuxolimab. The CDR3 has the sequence CSVVLQGNTEAFF. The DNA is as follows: TGCAGCGTTGTGTTACAGGGAAACACTGAAGCTTTCTTT.